A selection of T cell receptor beta chains follows, all from one sample in a study of PD-1 blockade in mismatch repair-deficient tumors. The data were produced by immunoSEQ multiplex PCR, yet TCRdb's version contains in-frame clones alone and is incomplete. Of about 51,000 clones in the sample, approximately 78% are singletons; the top ten hold around 3.2%. Specimen: peripheral blood, collected 4 weeks after starting pembrolizumab. The receptors stem from an adult with mismatch repair-deficient cancer. Each CDR3 is given with its conserved first and last residue. Fields, in order: V gene, D gene, J gene, clone size, CDR3 DNA, CDR3 protein. The D gene is left open where the match is weak. Rows give clone size only sometimes, using once, few, many, or a class for an expanded clone.

TRBV6-6	.	TRBJ2-1	.	TGTGCCAGCAGTTACTCGACAGCCAACAATGAGCAGTTCTTC	CASSYSTANNEQFF
TRBV5-5	.	TRBJ1-1	.	TGTGCCAGCATCGGGGGGAGTACGACAGACACTGAAGCTTTCTTT	CASIGGSTTDTEAFF
TRBV7-9	.	TRBJ2-3	.	TGTGCCAGCAGACCGGTGGGCACAGATACGCAGTATTTT	CASRPVGTDTQYF
TRBV9	.	TRBJ2-1	.	TGTGCCAGCAGCCGGGAGCCCAGCTCCTACAATGAGCAGTTCTTC	CASSREPSSYNEQFF
TRBV2	.	TRBJ2-3	.	TGTGCCAGCAGTGAAGCAGCAGGGGGCACAGATACGCAGTATTTT	CASSEAAGGTDTQYF
TRBV7-2	.	TRBJ1-5	.	TGTGCTAGCAGCGAAGGGGGGCAGCCCCAGCATTTT	CASSEGGQPQHF
TRBV5-1	TRBD2	TRBJ2-1	.	TGCGCCAGCAGCTTCGCCGGGACTAGCCCCAATGAGCAGTTCTTC	CASSFAGTSPNEQFF
TRBV2	TRBD1	TRBJ1-2	.	TGTGCCAGCAGTGAAAGGACAGGGCCCCCTCCTAACTATGGCTACACCTTC	CASSERTGPPPNYGYTF
TRBV7-9	.	TRBJ2-1	.	TGTGCCAGCAGCTTAGCGGGAGAGGCTAATGAGCAGTTCTTC	CASSLAGEANEQFF
TRBV15	.	TRBJ2-1	.	TGTGCCACCAGCAGAGGCCTAGCTCCCAATGAGCAGTTCTTC	CATSRGLAPNEQFF
TRBV7-9	TRBD2	TRBJ2-5	few	TGTGCCAGCGGGAAAGCGGGAGTTGAGACCCAGTACTTC	CASGKAGVETQYF
TRBV30	.	TRBJ2-5	.	TGTGCCTGGAGTGTACGAACGCAAGAGACCCAGTACTTC	CAWSVRTQETQYF
TRBV14	TRBD2	TRBJ2-2	.	TGTGCCAGCAGCCAAGATGCTAGCGGGAGGATCACCGGGGAGCTGTTTTTT	CASSQDASGRITGELFF
TRBV7-2	TRBD2	TRBJ2-3	.	TGTGCCAGCCGGGGTAGCGGGTTGCGCACAGATACGCAGTATTTT	CASRGSGLRTDTQYF
TRBV5-4	TRBD2	TRBJ2-7	.	TGTGCCAGCAGCGGGACTAGCGGTTCCTACGAGCAGTACTTC	CASSGTSGSYEQYF
TRBV6-1	TRBD2	TRBJ2-7	.	TGTGCCAGCAGTCGACTAGCGGGAGGGAACGAGCAGTACTTC	CASSRLAGGNEQYF
TRBV12-5	.	TRBJ1-2	.	TGTGCTAGCGGATTAACACCAAACTATGGCTACACCTTC	CASGLTPNYGYTF
TRBV20-1	.	TRBJ2-5	.	TGCAGTGCTGCAAGAGAGACCCAGTACTTC	CSAARETQYF
TRBV19	.	TRBJ1-2	.	TGTGCCAGTAGTGACGGACGGAACTATGGCTACACCTTC	CASSDGRNYGYTF
TRBV28	TRBD2	TRBJ2-7	.	TGTGCCAGCAGACCCGGACTAGCGGAAACCTACGAGCAGTACTTC	CASRPGLAETYEQYF
TRBV2	TRBD1	TRBJ2-1	.	TGTGCCAGCGCAACCGGGACAGGGGGCTATAATGAGCAGTTCTTC	CASATGTGGYNEQFF
TRBV19	.	TRBJ1-1	few	TGTGCCAGTAGTATGGGGGTGGCACGCATGAACACTGAAGCTTTCTTT	CASSMGVARMNTEAFF
TRBV30	TRBD1	TRBJ2-7	once	TGTGCCTGGAGAGCGAAGGGACAGGCCTACGAGCAGTACTTC	CAWRAKGQAYEQYF
TRBV6-1	TRBD1	TRBJ1-3	few	TGTGCCAGCAGTGAAGCGCAGGGGGGTGGAAACACCATATATTTT	CASSEAQGGGNTIYF
TRBV7-3	TRBD2	TRBJ2-1	.	TGTGCCAGCAGCCCCGCTAGCGGGACCCACAATGAGCAGTTCTTC	CASSPASGTHNEQFF
TRBV6-1	.	TRBJ1-1	.	TGTGCCAGCAGTGAAGGCTTTGAAGCTTTCTTT	CASSEGFEAFF
TRBV25-1	TRBD1	TRBJ2-7	.	TGTGCCAGCTCCCGGGACAGGGATTCCGAGCAGTACTTC	CASSRDRDSEQYF
TRBV6-1	TRBD1	TRBJ2-5	.	TGTGCCAGCAGTGACCCTCTATTAGACAGGGTTGAGACCCAGTACTTC	CASSDPLLDRVETQYF
TRBV25-1	TRBD1	TRBJ1-1	.	TGTGCCAGCACCCTCGGAGGGGGCGGGGCTTTCTTT	CASTLGGGGAFF
TRBV5-1	.	TRBJ2-6	.	TGCGCCAGCAGCCCGAGCTCTGGGGCCAACGTCCTGACTTTC	CASSPSSGANVLTF
TRBV4-2	.	TRBJ2-7	.	TGTGCCAGCAGCCAAGATCAGGGCTACCTTTACGAGCAGTACTTC	CASSQDQGYLYEQYF
TRBV7-8	TRBD1	TRBJ2-7	few	TGTGCCAGCAGTCGAACCCGATGGGACAGGGCCTTTGAGCAGTACTTC	CASSRTRWDRAFEQYF
TRBV29-1	.	TRBJ1-1	.	TGCAGCGTTGAACTTGTGTATAGGGGTGAAGCTTTCTTT	CSVELVYRGEAFF
TRBV28	TRBD1	TRBJ1-2	.	TGTGCCGTCCGGACAGGGTTGGATGAAGGCTATGGCTACACCTTC	CAVRTGLDEGYGYTF
TRBV27	TRBD1	TRBJ2-1	.	TGTGCCAGCAGTTTACCTCCGGGACAGGTACCCGGTGAGCAGTTCTTC	CASSLPPGQVPGEQFF
TRBV9	.	TRBJ1-1	.	TGTGCCAGCAGCGTGGCTGGGACCGGGCTAGGGGCTGAAGCTTTCTTT	CASSVAGTGLGAEAFF
TRBV11-2	.	TRBJ2-7	.	TGTGCCAGCAGCTTTAGTCACAGTACCTACGAGCAGTACTTC	CASSFSHSTYEQYF
TRBV6-6	.	TRBJ1-1	.	TGTGCCAGCAGTCCCGAGACAGAAATGAACACTGAAGCTTTCTTT	CASSPETEMNTEAFF
TRBV11-2	TRBD1	TRBJ1-1	.	TGTGCCAGCAGCTTCCGAACTACAGGGGGCCGAGAAGCTTTCTTT	CASSFRTTGGREAFF
TRBV29-1	.	TRBJ1-5	.	TGCAGCGTTTCTCAGGATAGCAATCAGCCCCAGCATTTT	CSVSQDSNQPQHF
TRBV5-4	.	TRBJ2-5	.	TGTGCCAGCAGCCCAGGGGGGTCCCAAGAGACCCAGTACTTC	CASSPGGSQETQYF
TRBV7-3	.	TRBJ2-7	.	TGTGCCAGCAGCTTAGGACAGCTAGGGGGGTACGAGCAGTACTTC	CASSLGQLGGYEQYF